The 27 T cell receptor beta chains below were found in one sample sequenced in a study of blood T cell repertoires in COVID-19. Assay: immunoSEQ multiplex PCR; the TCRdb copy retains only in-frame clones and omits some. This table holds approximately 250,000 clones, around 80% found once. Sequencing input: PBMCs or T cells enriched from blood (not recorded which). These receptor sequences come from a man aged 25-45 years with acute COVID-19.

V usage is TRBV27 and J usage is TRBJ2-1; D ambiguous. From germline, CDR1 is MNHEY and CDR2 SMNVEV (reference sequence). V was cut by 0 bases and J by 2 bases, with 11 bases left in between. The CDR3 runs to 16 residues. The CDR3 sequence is CASSLSTSFPYNEQFF. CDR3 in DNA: TGTGCCAGCAGTTTATCGACTTCCTTCCCCTACAATGAGCAGTTCTTC.

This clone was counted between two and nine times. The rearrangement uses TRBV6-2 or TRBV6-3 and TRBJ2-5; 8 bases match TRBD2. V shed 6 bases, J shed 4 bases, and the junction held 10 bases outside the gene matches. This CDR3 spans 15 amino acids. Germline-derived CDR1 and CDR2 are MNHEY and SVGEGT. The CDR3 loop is CASSSRGGAVETQYF. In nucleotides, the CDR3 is TGTGCCAGCAGCTCACGGGGGGGGGCGGTAGAGACCCAGTACTTC.

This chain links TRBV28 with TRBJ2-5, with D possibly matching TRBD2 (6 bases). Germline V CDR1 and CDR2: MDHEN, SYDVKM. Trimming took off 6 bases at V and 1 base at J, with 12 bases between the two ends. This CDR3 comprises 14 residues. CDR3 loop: CASSGLGGQETQYF. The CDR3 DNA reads TGTGCCAGCAGCGGTCTGGGGGGCCAAGAGACCCAGTACTTC. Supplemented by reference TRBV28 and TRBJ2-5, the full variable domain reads DVKVTQSSRYLVKRTGEKVFLECVQDMDHENMFWYRQDPGLGLRLIYFSYDVKMKEKGDIPEGYSVSREKKERFSLILESASTNQTSMYLCASSGLGGQETQYFGPGTRLLVL.

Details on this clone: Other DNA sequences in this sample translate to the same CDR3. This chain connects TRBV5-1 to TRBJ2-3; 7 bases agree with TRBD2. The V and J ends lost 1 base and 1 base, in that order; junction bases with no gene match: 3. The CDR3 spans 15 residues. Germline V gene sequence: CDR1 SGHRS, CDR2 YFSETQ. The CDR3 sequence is CASSLRGVGTDTQYF. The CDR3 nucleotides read TGCGCCAGCAGCTTGCGGGGGGTGGGCACAGATACGCAGTATTTT.

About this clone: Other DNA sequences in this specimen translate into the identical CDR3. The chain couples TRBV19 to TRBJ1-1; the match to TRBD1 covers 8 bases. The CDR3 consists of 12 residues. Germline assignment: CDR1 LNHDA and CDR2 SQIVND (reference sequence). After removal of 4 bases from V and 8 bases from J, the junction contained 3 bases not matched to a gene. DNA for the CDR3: TGTGCCAGTAGTACAAGGACAGGGGAAGCTTTCTTT. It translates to CASSTRTGEAFF.

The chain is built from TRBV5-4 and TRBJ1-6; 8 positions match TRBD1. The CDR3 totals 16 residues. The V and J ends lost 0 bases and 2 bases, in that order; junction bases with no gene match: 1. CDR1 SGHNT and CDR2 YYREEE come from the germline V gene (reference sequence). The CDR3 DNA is TGTGCCAGCAGCTTGGGACAGGGGACCTATAATTCACCCCTCCACTTT. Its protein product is CASSLGQGTYNSPLHF.

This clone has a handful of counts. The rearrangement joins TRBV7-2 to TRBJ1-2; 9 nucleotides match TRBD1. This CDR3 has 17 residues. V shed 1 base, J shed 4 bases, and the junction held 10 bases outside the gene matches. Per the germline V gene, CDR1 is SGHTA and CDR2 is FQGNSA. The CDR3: CASSLGRRDRVGYGYTF. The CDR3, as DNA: TGTGCCAGCAGCTTAGGGCGGAGGGACAGGGTCGGCTATGGCTACACCTTC.

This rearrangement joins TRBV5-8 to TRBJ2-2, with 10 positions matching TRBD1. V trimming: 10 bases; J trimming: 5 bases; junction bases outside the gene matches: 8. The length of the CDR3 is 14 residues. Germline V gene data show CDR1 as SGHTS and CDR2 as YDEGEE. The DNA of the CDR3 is TGTGCCGGCCAGACAGGGGGCAGGACCGGGGAGCTGTTTTTT. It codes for CAGQTGGRTGELFF.

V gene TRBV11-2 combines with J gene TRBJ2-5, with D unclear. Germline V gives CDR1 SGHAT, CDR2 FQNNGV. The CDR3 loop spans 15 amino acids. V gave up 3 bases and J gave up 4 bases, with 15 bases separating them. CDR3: CASSFRVRTAETQYF. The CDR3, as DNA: TGTGCCAGCAGCTTCCGGGTCCGAACGGCAGAGACCCAGTACTTC.

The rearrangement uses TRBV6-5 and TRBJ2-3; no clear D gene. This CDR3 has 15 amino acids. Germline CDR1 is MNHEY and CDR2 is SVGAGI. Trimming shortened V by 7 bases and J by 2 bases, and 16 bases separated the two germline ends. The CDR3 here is CASIRWSRATDTQYF. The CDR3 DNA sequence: TGTGCCAGCATCCGATGGTCCCGAGCCACAGATACGCAGTATTTT.

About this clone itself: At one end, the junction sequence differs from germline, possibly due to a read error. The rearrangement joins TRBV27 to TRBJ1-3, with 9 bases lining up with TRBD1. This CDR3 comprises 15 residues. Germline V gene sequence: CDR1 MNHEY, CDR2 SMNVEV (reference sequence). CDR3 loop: CASSRSGTGWDTIYF. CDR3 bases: TGTGCTAGCAGTCGATCCGGGACAGGGTGGGACACCATATATTTT.

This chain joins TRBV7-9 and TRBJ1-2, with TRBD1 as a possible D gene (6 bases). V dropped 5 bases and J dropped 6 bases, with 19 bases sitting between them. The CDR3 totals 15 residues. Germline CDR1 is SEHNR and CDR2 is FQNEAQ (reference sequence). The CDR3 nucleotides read TGTGCCAGCAGCGCAACAGGGAAGAAAAGTGATGGCTACACCTTC. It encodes CASSATGKKSDGYTF.

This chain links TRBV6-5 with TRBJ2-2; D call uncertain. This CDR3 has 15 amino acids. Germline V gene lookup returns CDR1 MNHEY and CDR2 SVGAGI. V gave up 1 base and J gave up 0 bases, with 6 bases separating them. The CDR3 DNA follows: TGTGCCAGCAGTTACTGGCAGGCGAACACCGGGGAGCTGTTTTTT. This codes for CASSYWQANTGELFF.

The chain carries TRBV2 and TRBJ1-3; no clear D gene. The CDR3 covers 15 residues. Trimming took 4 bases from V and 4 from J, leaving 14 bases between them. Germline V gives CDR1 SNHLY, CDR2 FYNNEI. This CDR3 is CASSGTRSEGNTIYF. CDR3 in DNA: TGTGCCAGCAGTGGAACCCGCAGCGAGGGAAACACCATATATTTT.

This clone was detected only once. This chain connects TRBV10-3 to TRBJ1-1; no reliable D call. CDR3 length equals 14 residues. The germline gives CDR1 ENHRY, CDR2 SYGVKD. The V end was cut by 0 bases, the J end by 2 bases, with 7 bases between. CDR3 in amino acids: CAISESRENTEAFF. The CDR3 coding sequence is TGTGCCATCAGTGAGTCGAGGGAAAACACTGAAGCTTTCTTT.

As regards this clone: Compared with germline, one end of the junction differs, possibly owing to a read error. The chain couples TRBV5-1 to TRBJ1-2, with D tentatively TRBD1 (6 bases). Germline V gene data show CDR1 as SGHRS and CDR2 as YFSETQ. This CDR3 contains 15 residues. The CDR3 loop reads CASSSTTGRNYGYTF. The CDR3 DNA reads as TGTGCCAGCAGCTCGACCACAGGGCGGAACTATGGCTACACCTTC.

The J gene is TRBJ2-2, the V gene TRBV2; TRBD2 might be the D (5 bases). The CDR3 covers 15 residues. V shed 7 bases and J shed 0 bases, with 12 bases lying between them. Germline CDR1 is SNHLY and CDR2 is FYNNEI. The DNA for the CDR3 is TGTGCCAGCAAAAGGGAGCCCACGAACACCGGGGAGCTGTTTTTT. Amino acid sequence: CASKREPTNTGELFF.

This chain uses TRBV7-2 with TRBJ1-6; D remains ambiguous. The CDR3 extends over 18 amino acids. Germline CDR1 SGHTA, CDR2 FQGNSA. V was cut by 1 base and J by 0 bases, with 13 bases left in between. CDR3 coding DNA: TGTGCCAGCAGCTTAGATGGACTCTCGAGCTCCTATAATTCACCCCTCCACTTT. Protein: CASSLDGLSSSYNSPLHF.

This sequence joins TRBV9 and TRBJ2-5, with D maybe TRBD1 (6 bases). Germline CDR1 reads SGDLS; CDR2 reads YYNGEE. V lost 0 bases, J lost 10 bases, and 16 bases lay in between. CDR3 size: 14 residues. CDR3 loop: CASSVGTAVGDQYF. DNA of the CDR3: TGTGCCAGCAGCGTAGGGACAGCGGTTGGTGACCAGTACTTC.

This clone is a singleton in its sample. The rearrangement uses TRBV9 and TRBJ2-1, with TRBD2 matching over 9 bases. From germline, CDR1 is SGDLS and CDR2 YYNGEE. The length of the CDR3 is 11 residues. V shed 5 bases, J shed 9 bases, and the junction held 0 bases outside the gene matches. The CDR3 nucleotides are TGTGCCAGCAGAGCGGGAGGTGAGCAGTTCTTC. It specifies CASRAGGEQFF.

In DNA form, the CDR3 reads TGTGCCAGCAGTCCCATCGGACAGCTCTCCTATGGCTACACCTTC. Its translation is CASSPIGQLSYGYTF. The chain uses TRBV6-5 and TRBJ1-2, with a weak D call TRBD1 (6 bases). V lost 5 bases, J lost 4 bases, and 17 bases lay in between. Germline lookup yields CDR1 MNHEY and CDR2 SVGAGI. CDR3 length: 15 residues.

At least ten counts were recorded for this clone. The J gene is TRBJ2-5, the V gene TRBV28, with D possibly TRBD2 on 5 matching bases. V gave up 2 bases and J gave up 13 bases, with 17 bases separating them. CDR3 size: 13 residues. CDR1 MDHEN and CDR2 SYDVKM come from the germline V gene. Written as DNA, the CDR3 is TGTGCCAGCAGTTTAGGGGTGCCCGGGGTGGCGTACTTC. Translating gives CASSLGVPGVAYF.

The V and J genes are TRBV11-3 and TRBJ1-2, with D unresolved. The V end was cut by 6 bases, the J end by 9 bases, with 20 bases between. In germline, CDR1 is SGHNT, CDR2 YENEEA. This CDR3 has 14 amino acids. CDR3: CASSLRGGKESYTF. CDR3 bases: TGTGCCAGCAGTCTCCGAGGCGGGAAGGAAAGCTACACCTTC.

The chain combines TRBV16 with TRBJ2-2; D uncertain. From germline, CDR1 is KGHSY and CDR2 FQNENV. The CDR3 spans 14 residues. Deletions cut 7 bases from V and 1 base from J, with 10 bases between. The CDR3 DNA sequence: TGTGCCAGCACCCTAGTCAGGAACACCGGGGAGCTGTTTTTT. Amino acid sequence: CASTLVRNTGELFF. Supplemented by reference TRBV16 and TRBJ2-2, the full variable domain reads GEEVAQTPKHLVRGEGQKAKLYCAPIKGHSYVFWYQQVLKNEFKFLISFQNENVFDETGMPKERFSAKCLPNSPCSLEIQATKLEDSAVYFCASTLVRNTGELFFGEGSRLTVL.

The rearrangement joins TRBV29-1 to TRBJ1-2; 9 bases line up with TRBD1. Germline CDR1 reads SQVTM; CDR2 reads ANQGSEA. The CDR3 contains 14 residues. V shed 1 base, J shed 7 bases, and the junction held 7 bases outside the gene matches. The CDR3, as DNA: TGCAGCGTTGAAGGATGGACAGGGGCTAGTGGCTACACCTTC. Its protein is CSVEGWTGASGYTF.

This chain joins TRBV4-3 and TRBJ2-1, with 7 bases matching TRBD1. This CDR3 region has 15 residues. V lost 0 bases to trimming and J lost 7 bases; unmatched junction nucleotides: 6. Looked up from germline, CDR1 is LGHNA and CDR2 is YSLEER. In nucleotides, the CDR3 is TGCGCCAGCAGCCAAGATTGGAGCAGGGGGAATGAGCAGTTCTTC. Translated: CASSQDWSRGNEQFF.

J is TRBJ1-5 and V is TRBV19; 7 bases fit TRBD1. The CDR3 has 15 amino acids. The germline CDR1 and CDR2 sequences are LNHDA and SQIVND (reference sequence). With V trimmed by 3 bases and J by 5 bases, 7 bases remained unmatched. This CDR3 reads CASSIEGAIDQPQHF. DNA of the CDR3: TGTGCCAGTAGTATTGAGGGGGCTATAGATCAGCCCCAGCATTTT.